The clone carrying this TCR beta chain was counted many times. These data come from a study of neurological immune-mediated disorders. The cDNA was generated through 5'RACE incorporating 10-nucleotide random UMIs. TCRdb recomputed calls from the 5' RACE reads with MiXCR, one row per CDR3 protein. Seen here are just over 30,000 distinct CDR3 sequences, 5.5% to 6% observed once, and the top ten hold over 2%. There were 850,000 to 1,000,000 CD4+ or CD8+ T cells used in the sorted libraries. Looked up from germline, CDR1 is MDHEN and CDR2 is SYDVKM. The junction had 16 bases not matched to a gene; V was cut back by 5 bases and J by 6 bases. This CDR3 has 18 residues.

Material for sequencing was CD4+ T cells from blood. The sequence was collected from a woman aged 45-65 years in good health. This chain links TRBV28 with TRBJ2-1; 10 bases map to TRBD2. The CDR3 is CASSISHLQRGGPNEQFF. The CDR3 DNA reads TGTGCCAGCAGTATATCCCACCTCCAGCGGGGGGGCCCCAATGAGCAGTTCTTC.